The 17 T cell receptor beta chains below were found in one sample sequenced in a study of blood T cell repertoires in COVID-19. Sequencing used immunoSEQ multiplex PCR; TCRdb keeps in-frame clones, though not all of them. The sample carries fewer than 250,000 clones, roughly 85% recorded once. The sample taken for sequencing was PBMCs or T cells enriched from blood (not recorded which). All receptors derive from a woman aged 40-49 years with acute COVID-19.

In this sample, this clone turned up a few times. The chain links TRBV18 to TRBJ1-4, with 8 bases identical to TRBD1. In germline, CDR1 is KGHSH, CDR2 LQKENI. The CDR3 is 17 amino acids. The V gene end was trimmed by 3 bases and the J gene end by 8 bases; junction bases not matched to a gene: 14. The CDR3 here is CASSPDRGLVGGEKLFF. DNA for the CDR3: TGTGCCAGCTCACCCGACAGGGGCTTGGTCGGGGGAGAAAAACTGTTTTTT. Full variable domain (outside the CDR3, taken from reference TRBV18 and TRBJ1-4): NAGVMQNPRHLVRRRGQEARLRCSPMKGHSHVYWYRQLPEEGLKFMVYLQKENIIDESGMPKERFSAEFPKEGPSILRIQQVVRGDSAAYFCASSPDRGLVGGEKLFFGSGTQLSVL.

About this clone itself: Within the sample, other DNA sequences also encode this same CDR3. The rearrangement joins TRBV27 to TRBJ2-7; D call uncertain. Trimming left V 4 bases short and J 0 bases short, with 7 bases between. The CDR3 has 13 amino acids. Germline V gives CDR1 MNHEY, CDR2 SMNVEV (reference sequence). The CDR3 here is CASSSLSSYEQYF. The DNA for the CDR3 is TGTGCCAGCAGTTCCCTCAGCTCCTACGAGCAGTACTTC.

The chain combines TRBV4-1 with TRBJ1-6; the match to TRBD1 covers 7 bases. This CDR3 contains 14 residues. V dropped 4 bases and J dropped 14; count of bases not matched to a gene: 11. Germline V gene lookup returns CDR1 MGHRA and CDR2 YSYEKL. The CDR3 DNA reads TGCGCCAGCAGCCGCCTAACAACAGGGGAGGCCCTCCACTTT. This sequence encodes CASSRLTTGEALHF.

The chain joins TRBV28 to TRBJ1-4; D unclear. The CDR3 sequence is 16 residues long. CDR1 MDHEN and CDR2 SYDVKM come from the germline V gene. V was shortened by 1 base and J by 7 bases, with 16 bases between the two germline ends. The CDR3 sequence: CASSLFTRVPGEKLFF. The CDR3 DNA reads as TGTGCCAGCAGTTTATTTACGAGAGTCCCAGGTGAAAAACTGTTTTTT.

The chain recombines TRBV7-2 with TRBJ2-4; D possibly corresponds to TRBD2 (6 bases). CDR1 is SGHTA and CDR2 is FQGNSA in the germline V gene. Trimming took 0 bases from V and 0 from J, leaving 12 bases between them. CDR3 size: 17 residues. The CDR3 reads CASSLAWDSLAKNIQYF. The CDR3 DNA reads as TGTGCCAGCAGCTTAGCTTGGGACTCATTAGCCAAAAACATTCAGTACTTC. Looking up the rest from reference TRBV7-2 and TRBJ2-4 gives the full variable domain: GAGVSQSPSNKVTEKGKDVELRCDPISGHTALYWYRQSLGQGLEFLIYFQGNSAPDKSGLPSDRFSAERTGGSVSTLTIQRTQQEDSAVYLCASSLAWDSLAKNIQYFGAGTRLSVL.

The chain couples TRBV24-1 to TRBJ2-3, with D perhaps TRBD2 (6 bases). The V gene's germline CDR1 is KGHDR and CDR2 SFDVKD. The V and J ends lost 4 bases and 8 bases respectively, with 15 bases between them. The CDR3 is made up of 14 amino acids. DNA of the CDR3: TGTGCCACCAGTGAACTCCGGGACTCTGCTACGCAGTATTTT. Its protein product is CATSELRDSATQYF.

The V call is TRBV5-1, the J call TRBJ2-7; 7 bases agree with TRBD1. The CDR3 length is 16 residues. The V gene end was trimmed by 3 bases and the J gene end by 0 bases; junction bases not matched to a gene: 9. Germline CDR1 SGHRS, CDR2 YFSETQ. The CDR3 DNA follows: TGCGCCAGCAGCTCGACTGGGGACAGAGGCTCCTACGAGCAGTACTTC. This gives the protein CASSSTGDRGSYEQYF.

This clone was observed a handful of times. CDR3 coding DNA: TGTGCCAGCAGCTCGGCCCAGGGGAATAGCAATCAGCCCCAGCATTTT. This encodes CASSSAQGNSNQPQHF. This chain links TRBV7-9 with TRBJ1-5, with a weak D call TRBD1 (6 bases). The ends were cut back, 4 bases at V and 0 bases at J, with 13 bases in the middle. Germline lookup yields CDR1 SEHNR and CDR2 FQNEAQ (reference sequence). The CDR3 runs 16 residues. Full variable domain (outside the CDR3, taken from reference TRBV7-9 and TRBJ1-5): DTGVSQNPRHKITKRGQNVTFRCDPISEHNRLYWYRQTLGQGPEFLTYFQNEAQLEKSRLLSDRFSAERPKGSFSTLEIQRTEQGDSAMYLCASSSAQGNSNQPQHFGDGTRLSIL.

The CDR3: CASRPSDYTEAFF. The CDR3, as DNA: TGTGCCAGCAGGCCCTCGGACTACACTGAAGCTTTCTTT. The gene calls are TRBV2 and TRBJ1-1; D ambiguous. Per germline, CDR1 SNHLY and CDR2 FYNNEI. V was trimmed by 6 bases and J by 3 bases, leaving 11 bases between them. This CDR3 is 13 amino acids long.

This chain uses TRBV7-2 with TRBJ2-3; the match to TRBD2 covers 12 bases. The germline V gene has CDR1 SGHTA and CDR2 FQGNSA. V was clipped by 1 base and J by 3 bases; unmatched bases: 2. The CDR3 is made up of 16 amino acids. CDR3 sequence (DNA): TGTGCCAGCAGCTTAGGACTAGCGGGAGTAACAGATACGCAGTATTTT. Protein product: CASSLGLAGVTDTQYF.

The chain links TRBV28 to TRBJ2-3, with D tentatively TRBD1 (7 bases). Germline CDR1 reads MDHEN; CDR2 reads SYDVKM. The V and J ends lost 2 bases and 3 bases respectively, with 12 bases between them. This CDR3 is 15 amino acids long. As DNA, the CDR3 is TGTGCCAGCAGTTTACCGCAGGGGGGAACAGATACGCAGTATTTT. Amino acid sequence: CASSLPQGGTDTQYF.

The sample holds a few counts of this clone. The rearrangement joins TRBV10-2 to TRBJ1-4; D gene unclear. V lost 4 bases to trimming and J lost 10 bases, with 16 bases between them. The length of the CDR3 is 14 residues. Germline V gene sequence: CDR1 WSHSY, CDR2 SAAADI. CDR3 in amino acids: CASSAGDKGGKLFF. DNA of the CDR3: TGCGCCAGCAGTGCGGGAGATAAAGGCGGAAAACTGTTTTTT.

The chain recombines TRBV19 with TRBJ2-1, with 10 positions matching TRBD2. The trim removed 1 base at V and 9 bases at J, leaving 6 bases unmatched. This CDR3 has 15 residues. From germline, CDR1 is LNHDA and CDR2 SQIVND (reference sequence). CDR3 in DNA: TGTGCCAGTAGTATAGCTAGCGGGAGTCTTGGTGAGCAGTTCTTC. Translating it yields CASSIASGSLGEQFF.

The chain is built from TRBV2 and TRBJ2-1; 13 bases align to TRBD2. With 8 bases clipped from V and 3 bases from J, the junction kept 4 bases outside the gene matches. CDR1 and CDR2 from the germline V gene are SNHLY and FYNNEI. CDR3 size: 15 residues. The CDR3 loop reads CASGRTSGSYNEQFF. CDR3 bases: TGTGCCAGCGGGAGGACTAGCGGGAGCTACAATGAGCAGTTCTTC.

This clone has a handful of counts. The chain carries TRBV28 and TRBJ1-6; 8 bases line up with TRBD1. The junction had 1 base not matched to a gene; V was cut back by 4 bases and J by 5 bases. Germline V gives CDR1 MDHEN, CDR2 SYDVKM. This CDR3 has 14 residues. The CDR3 DNA reads TGTGCCAGCAGTTCGACAGGGGATAATTCACCCCTCCACTTT. Translation: CASSSTGDNSPLHF.

This clone was recorded only once. The chain couples TRBV19 to TRBJ1-5, with 11 bases fitting TRBD1. Germline V lookup: CDR1 LNHDA, CDR2 SQIVND (reference sequence). J lost 0 bases, V lost 3 bases, and 7 bases had no gene match. CDR3 size: 18 residues. The CDR3 is CASSITGTGGNSNQPQHF. DNA for the CDR3: TGTGCCAGTAGTATCACCGGGACAGGGGGGAATAGCAATCAGCCCCAGCATTTT.

The chain joins TRBV28 to TRBJ1-2; D is ambiguous. This CDR3 has 11 amino acids. CDR1 is MDHEN, CDR2 SYDVKM, per germline. V shed 5 bases and J shed 6 bases, with 7 bases lying between them. The CDR3 sequence: CASSITNGYTF. CDR3 sequence (DNA): TGTGCCAGCAGTATCACAAATGGCTACACCTTC.